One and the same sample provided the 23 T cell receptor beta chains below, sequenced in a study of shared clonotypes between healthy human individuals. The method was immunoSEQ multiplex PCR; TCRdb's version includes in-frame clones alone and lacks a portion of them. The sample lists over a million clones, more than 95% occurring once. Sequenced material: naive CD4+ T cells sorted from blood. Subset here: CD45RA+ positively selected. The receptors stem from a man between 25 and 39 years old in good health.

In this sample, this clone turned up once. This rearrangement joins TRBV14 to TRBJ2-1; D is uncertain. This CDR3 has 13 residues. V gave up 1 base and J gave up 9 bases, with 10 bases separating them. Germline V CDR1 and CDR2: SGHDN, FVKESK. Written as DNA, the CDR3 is TGTGCCAGCAGCCAAGCTGGATCGGGTGAGCAGTTCTTC. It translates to CASSQAGSGEQFF.

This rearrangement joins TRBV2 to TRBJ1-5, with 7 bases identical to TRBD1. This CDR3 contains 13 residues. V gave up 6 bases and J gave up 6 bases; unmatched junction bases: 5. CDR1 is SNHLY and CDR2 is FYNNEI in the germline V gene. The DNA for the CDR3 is TGTGCCAGCAGCCCTGACAGGGCTCAGCCCCAGCATTTT. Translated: CASSPDRAQPQHF.

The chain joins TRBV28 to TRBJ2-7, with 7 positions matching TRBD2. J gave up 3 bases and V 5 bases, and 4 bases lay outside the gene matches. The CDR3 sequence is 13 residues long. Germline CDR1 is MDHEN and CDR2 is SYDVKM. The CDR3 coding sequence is TGTGCCAGCAGTCGGGACTACGGCTACGAGCAGTACTTC. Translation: CASSRDYGYEQYF.

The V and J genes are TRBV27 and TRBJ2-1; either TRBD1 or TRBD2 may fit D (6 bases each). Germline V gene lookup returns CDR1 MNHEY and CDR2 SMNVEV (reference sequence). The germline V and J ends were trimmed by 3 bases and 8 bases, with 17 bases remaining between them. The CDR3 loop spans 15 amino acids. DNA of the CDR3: TGTGCCAGCAGTTTTAAGAGGCCAGGGGAGGATGAGCAGTTCTTC. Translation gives CASSFKRPGEDEQFF.

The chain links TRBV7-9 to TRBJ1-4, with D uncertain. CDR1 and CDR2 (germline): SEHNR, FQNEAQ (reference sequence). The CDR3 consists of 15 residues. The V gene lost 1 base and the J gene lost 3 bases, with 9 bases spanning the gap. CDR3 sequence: CASSLVGSPNEKLFF. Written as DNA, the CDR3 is TGTGCCAGCAGCTTAGTCGGGTCGCCTAATGAAAAACTGTTTTTT.

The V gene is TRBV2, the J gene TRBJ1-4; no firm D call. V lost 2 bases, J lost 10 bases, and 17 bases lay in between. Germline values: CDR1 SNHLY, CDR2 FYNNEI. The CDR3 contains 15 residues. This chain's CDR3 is CASSELSGILRKLFF. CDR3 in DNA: TGTGCCAGCAGTGAACTTTCGGGGATCCTGCGAAAACTGTTTTTT.

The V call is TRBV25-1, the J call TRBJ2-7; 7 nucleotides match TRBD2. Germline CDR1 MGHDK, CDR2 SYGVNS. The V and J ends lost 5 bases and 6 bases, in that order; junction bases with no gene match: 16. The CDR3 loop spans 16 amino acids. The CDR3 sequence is CASSPFAGVILSEQYF. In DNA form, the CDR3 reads TGTGCCAGCAGTCCATTCGCGGGAGTGATCCTAAGCGAGCAGTACTTC.

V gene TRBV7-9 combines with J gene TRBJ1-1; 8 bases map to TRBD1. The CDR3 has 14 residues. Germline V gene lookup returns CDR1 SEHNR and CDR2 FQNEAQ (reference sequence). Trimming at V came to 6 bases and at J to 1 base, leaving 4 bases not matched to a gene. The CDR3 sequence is CASREGTGNTEAFF. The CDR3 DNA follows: TGTGCCAGCAGGGAAGGGACAGGGAACACTGAAGCTTTCTTT.

This chain's CDR3 is CASNPTGGTDYGYTF. As DNA, the CDR3 is TGTGCCAGCAATCCGACAGGGGGCACTGACTATGGCTACACCTTC. This chain links TRBV6-6 with TRBJ1-2; 10 bases fit TRBD1. Losses at the gene ends were 7 bases for V and 3 bases for J; bases not matched to a gene: 8. This CDR3 region has 15 residues. From germline, CDR1 is MNHNY and CDR2 SVGAGI (reference sequence).

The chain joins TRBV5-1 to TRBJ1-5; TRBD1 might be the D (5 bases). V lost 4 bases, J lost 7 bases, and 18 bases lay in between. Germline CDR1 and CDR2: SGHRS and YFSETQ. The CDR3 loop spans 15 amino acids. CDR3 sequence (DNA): TGCGCCAGCAGCCCGTGGGGGAACGGAGAACAGCCCCAGCATTTT. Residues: CASSPWGNGEQPQHF.

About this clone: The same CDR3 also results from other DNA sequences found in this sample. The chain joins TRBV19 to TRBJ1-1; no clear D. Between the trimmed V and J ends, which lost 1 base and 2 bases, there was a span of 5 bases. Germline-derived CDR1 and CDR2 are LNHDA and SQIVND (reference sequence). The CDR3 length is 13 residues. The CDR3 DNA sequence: TGTGCCAGTAGTATAGTGTTTAACACTGAAGCTTTCTTT. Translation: CASSIVFNTEAFF.

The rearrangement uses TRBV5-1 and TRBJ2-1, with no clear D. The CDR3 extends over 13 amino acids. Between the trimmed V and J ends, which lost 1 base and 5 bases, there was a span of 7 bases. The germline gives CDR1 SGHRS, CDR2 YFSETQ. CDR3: CASSLSRNNEQFF. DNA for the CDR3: TGCGCCAGCAGCTTGTCTAGAAACAATGAGCAGTTCTTC.

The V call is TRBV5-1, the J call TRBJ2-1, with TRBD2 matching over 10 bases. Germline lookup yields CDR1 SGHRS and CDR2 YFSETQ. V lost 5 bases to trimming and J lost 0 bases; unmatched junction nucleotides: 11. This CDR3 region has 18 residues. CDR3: CASRNLAGGRSSYNEQFF. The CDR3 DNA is TGCGCCAGCAGGAATTTAGCGGGAGGACGAAGCTCCTACAATGAGCAGTTCTTC.

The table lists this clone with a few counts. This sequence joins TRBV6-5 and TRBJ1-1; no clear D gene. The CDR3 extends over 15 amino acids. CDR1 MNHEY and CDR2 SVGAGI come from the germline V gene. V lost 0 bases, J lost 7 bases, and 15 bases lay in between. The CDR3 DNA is TGTGCCAGCAGTTACTCCACTCTTACCCTGGTTGAAGCTTTCTTT. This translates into CASSYSTLTLVEAFF.

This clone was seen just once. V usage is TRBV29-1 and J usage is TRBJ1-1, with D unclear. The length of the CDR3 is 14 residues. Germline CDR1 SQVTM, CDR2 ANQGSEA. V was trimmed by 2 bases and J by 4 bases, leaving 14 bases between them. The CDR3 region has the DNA TGCAGCGTTGAAAGGTTGGGAGGGCCCACTGAAGCTTTCTTT. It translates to CSVERLGGPTEAFF.

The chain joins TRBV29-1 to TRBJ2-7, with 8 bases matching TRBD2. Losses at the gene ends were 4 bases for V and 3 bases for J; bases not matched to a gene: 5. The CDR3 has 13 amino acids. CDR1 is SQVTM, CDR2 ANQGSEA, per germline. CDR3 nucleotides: TGCAGCGTTGCCGGGAGGGCCGTCTACGAGCAGTACTTC. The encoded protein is CSVAGRAVYEQYF.

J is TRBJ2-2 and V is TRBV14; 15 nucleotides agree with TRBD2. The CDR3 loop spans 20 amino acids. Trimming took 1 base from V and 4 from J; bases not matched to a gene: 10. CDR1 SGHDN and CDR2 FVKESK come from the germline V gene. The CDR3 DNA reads TGTGCCAGCAGCCAAGGTTGGCGGGGGACTAGCGGGAGGAGCACCGGGGAGCTGTTTTTT. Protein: CASSQGWRGTSGRSTGELFF.

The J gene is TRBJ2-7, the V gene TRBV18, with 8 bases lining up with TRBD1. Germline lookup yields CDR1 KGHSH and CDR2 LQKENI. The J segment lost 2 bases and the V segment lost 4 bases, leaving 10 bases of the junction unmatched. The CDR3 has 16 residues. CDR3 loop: CASSLSPGQVPYEQYF. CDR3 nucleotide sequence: TGTGCCAGCTCACTAAGCCCGGGACAGGTCCCCTACGAGCAGTACTTC. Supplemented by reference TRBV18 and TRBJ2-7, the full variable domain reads NAGVMQNPRHLVRRRGQEARLRCSPMKGHSHVYWYRQLPEEGLKFMVYLQKENIIDESGMPKERFSAEFPKEGPSILRIQQVVRGDSAAYFCASSLSPGQVPYEQYFGPGTRLTVT.

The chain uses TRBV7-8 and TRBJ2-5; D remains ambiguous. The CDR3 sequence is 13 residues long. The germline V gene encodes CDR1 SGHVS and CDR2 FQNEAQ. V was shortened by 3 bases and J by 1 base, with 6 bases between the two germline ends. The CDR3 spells CASSLQAQETQYF. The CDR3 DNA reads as TGTGCCAGCAGCTTGCAGGCCCAAGAGACCCAGTACTTC.

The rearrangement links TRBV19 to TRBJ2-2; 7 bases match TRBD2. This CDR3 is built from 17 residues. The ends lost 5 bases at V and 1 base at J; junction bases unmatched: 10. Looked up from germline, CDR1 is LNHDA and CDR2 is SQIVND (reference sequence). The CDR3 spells CASSPPLGGRNTGELFF. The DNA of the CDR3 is TGTGCCAGTAGTCCCCCGCTGGGGGGGAGGAACACCGGGGAGCTGTTTTTT.

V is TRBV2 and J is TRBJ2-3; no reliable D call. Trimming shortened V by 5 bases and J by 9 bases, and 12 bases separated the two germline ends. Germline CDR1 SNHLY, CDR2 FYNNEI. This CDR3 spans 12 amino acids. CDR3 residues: CASSPRTETQYF. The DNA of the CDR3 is TGTGCCAGCAGTCCCAGAACGGAAACGCAGTATTTT.

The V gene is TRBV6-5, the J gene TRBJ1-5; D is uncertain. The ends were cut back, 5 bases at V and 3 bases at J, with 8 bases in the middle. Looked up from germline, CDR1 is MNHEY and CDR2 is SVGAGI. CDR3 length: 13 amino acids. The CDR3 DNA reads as TGTGCCAGCAGTGAATCACACAATCAGCCCCAGCATTTT. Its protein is CASSESHNQPQHF.

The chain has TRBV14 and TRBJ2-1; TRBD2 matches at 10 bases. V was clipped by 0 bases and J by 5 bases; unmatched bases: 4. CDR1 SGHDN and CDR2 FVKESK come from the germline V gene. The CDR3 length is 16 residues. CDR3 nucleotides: TGTGCCAGCAGCCAAGAGAGCGGGAGGGAACACAATGAGCAGTTCTTC. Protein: CASSQESGREHNEQFF.